Shown below are 22 T cell receptor beta chains from a single sample sequenced in a study of blood T cell repertoires in COVID-19. Clones were sequenced by immunoSEQ multiplex PCR, and TCRdb holds only the in-frame ones, with some missing. The table shows about 190,000 clones, with roughly four fifths occurring only once. The sequenced sample consisted of peripheral blood. The receptors stem from a woman in her thirties or forties with acute or convalescent COVID-19.

The V and J genes are TRBV2 and TRBJ2-7, with 12 bases lining up with TRBD2. After removal of 4 bases from V and 4 bases from J, the junction contained 5 bases not matched to a gene. The CDR3 consists of 15 residues. Germline values: CDR1 SNHLY, CDR2 FYNNEI. The CDR3 nucleotides read TGTGCCAGCAGTGGGGGACTAGCGGGCTTATACGAGCAGTACTTC. It translates to CASSGGLAGLYEQYF.

The V call is TRBV7-2, the J call TRBJ2-7; TRBD2 aligns across 9 bases. The CDR3 has 16 amino acids. Germline V lookup: CDR1 SGHTA, CDR2 FQGNSA. V shed 3 bases, J shed 2 bases, and the junction held 8 bases outside the gene matches. In DNA, the CDR3 is TGTGCCAGCAGCTTCGTTAGCGGGAGTGCAACCTACGAGCAGTACTTC. Its translation: CASSFVSGSATYEQYF.

This rearrangement joins TRBV5-1 to TRBJ2-7, with a weak D call TRBD1 (6 bases). With 4 bases removed from V and 4 bases from J, the gap between germline ends came to 21 bases. Germline CDR1 reads SGHRS; CDR2 reads YFSETQ. The CDR3 runs to 16 residues. DNA for the CDR3: TGCGCCAGCAGCCCGAGGGGTGAGGGGACAAGATACGAGCAGTACTTC. This translates into CASSPRGEGTRYEQYF.

The chain has TRBV7-9 and TRBJ1-6; a possible D gene is TRBD1 (6 bases). Trimming stripped 7 bases from V and 7 bases from J, with 11 bases between. Germline CDR1 SEHNR, CDR2 FQNEAQ (reference sequence). CDR3 length: 13 residues. The CDR3 here is CASKPQGNSPLHF. DNA of the CDR3: TGTGCCAGCAAGCCACAGGGAAATTCACCCCTCCACTTT.

This rearrangement joins TRBV10-3 to TRBJ1-2; the D gene is possibly TRBD1 (6 bases). Germline loops: CDR1 ENHRY, CDR2 SYGVKD. Trimming shortened V by 6 bases and J by 3 bases, and 17 bases separated the two germline ends. The CDR3 contains 15 residues. DNA of the CDR3: TGTGCCATCAGAGGGGGAATTGAGGGTTACTATGGCTACACCTTC. It translates to CAIRGGIEGYYGYTF.

The CDR3 loop reads CASSSRVPTANTEAFF. The CDR3, as DNA: TGTGCCAGCAGCTCCCGCGTACCGACAGCGAACACTGAAGCTTTCTTT. V is TRBV7-2 and J is TRBJ1-1, with D possibly TRBD1 on 5 matching bases. Germline assignment: CDR1 SGHTA and CDR2 FQGNSA. V was trimmed by 4 bases and J by 1 base, leaving 16 bases between them. This CDR3 is built from 16 residues.

The chain joins TRBV12-3 or TRBV12-4 to TRBJ1-1; D gene unclear. This CDR3 spans 13 amino acids. Deletions cut 6 bases from V and 1 base from J, with 9 bases between. The CDR3 DNA sequence: TGTGCCAGCAGCCTCCGGGGGAACACTGAAGCTTTCTTT. Translation: CASSLRGNTEAFF.

The chain has TRBV11-2 and TRBJ1-1; D unclear. V lost 0 bases and J lost 2, with 19 bases in between. The germline V gene has CDR1 SGHAT and CDR2 FQNNGV. This CDR3 comprises 18 residues. CDR3 in DNA: TGTGCCAGCAGCTTAGACGGCGGCAGCCTCTTACCCAACACTGAAGCTTTCTTT. Translated, it gives CASSLDGGSLLPNTEAFF.

The chain combines TRBV29-1 with TRBJ1-1; a possible D gene is TRBD1 (5 bases). V was clipped by 7 bases and J by 8 bases, with 17 bases between them. The germline gives CDR1 SQVTM, CDR2 ANQGSEA. This CDR3 is 12 amino acids long. The CDR3, as DNA: TGCAGCGCTCAAGACCCCAACAGGGAAGCTTTCTTT. Translating gives CSAQDPNREAFF. The variable domain in full, with the rest retrieved from reference TRBV29-1 and TRBJ1-1, is SAVISQKPSRDICQRGTSLTIQCQVDSQVTMMFWYRQQPGQSLTLIATANQGSEATYESGFVIDKFPISRPNLTFSTLTVSNMSPEDSSIYLCSAQDPNREAFFGQGTRLTVV.

This sequence joins TRBV14 and TRBJ2-1; 9 nucleotides line up with TRBD2. This CDR3 region has 18 residues. V trimming: 4 bases; J trimming: 9 bases; junction bases outside the gene matches: 19. Per the germline V gene, CDR1 is SGHDN and CDR2 is FVKESK. For the CDR3, the DNA is TGTGCCAGCAGCCTCCACTTTCTAGCGGGGAACGACGAGGTTGAGCAGTTCTTC. As protein: CASSLHFLAGNDEVEQFF.

The chain carries TRBV7-3 and TRBJ2-2, with TRBD1 identical over 8 bases. The V gene's germline CDR1 is SGHTA and CDR2 FQGTGA. V shed 5 bases, J shed 4 bases, and the junction held 6 bases outside the gene matches. The CDR3 is 15 residues long. CDR3 loop: CASSPDRVSTGELFF. DNA of the CDR3: TGTGCCAGCAGCCCGGACAGGGTCAGCACCGGGGAGCTGTTTTTT.

The sample holds one count of this clone. The same CDR3 arises from other DNA sequences in this sample as well. This chain joins TRBV7-2 and TRBJ1-5; no firm D call. The germline gives CDR1 SGHTA, CDR2 FQGNSA. Trimming cost V 2 bases and J 3 bases, with 2 bases left between them. This CDR3 has 12 residues. The CDR3 coding sequence is TGTGCCAGCAGCTTACTCAATCAGCCCCAGCATTTT. It translates to CASSLLNQPQHF.

The rearrangement links TRBV21-1 to TRBJ1-2. TRBV21-1 is listed as a pseudogene. The CDR3 length is 12 residues. CDR3 residues: CASSKEEDGYTF. The CDR3 DNA sequence: TGTGCCAGCAGCAAGGAGGAGGATGGCTACACCTTC.

The CDR3 spells CATGDSYQPQHF. The CDR3 bases are TGTGCGACGGGGGACAGCTATCAGCCCCAGCATTTT. The genes are TRBV12-3 or TRBV12-4 and TRBJ1-5; 7 positions match TRBD1. The CDR3 is 12 amino acids.

The V call is TRBV28, the J call TRBJ2-7; D is undetermined. CDR3 size: 14 residues. The germline V gene encodes CDR1 MDHEN and CDR2 SYDVKM. V lost 5 bases, J lost 1 base, and 12 bases lay in between. In DNA, the CDR3 is TGTGCCAGCAGTCAAGTTGGCCCTTCCTACGAGCAGTACTTC. Protein: CASSQVGPSYEQYF.

The chain recombines TRBV28 with TRBJ1-5; a weak D match, TRBD1 (5 bases). Deletions cut 4 bases from V and 0 bases from J, with 13 bases between. This CDR3 comprises 16 residues. From germline, CDR1 is MDHEN and CDR2 SYDVKM. CDR3 amino acids: CASSSGDYYSNQPQHF. CDR3 sequence (DNA): TGTGCCAGCAGTTCCGGGGACTATTATAGCAATCAGCCCCAGCATTTT.

The chain uses TRBV14 and TRBJ2-3, with a possible D match to TRBD2 (5 bases). Germline V gives CDR1 SGHDN, CDR2 FVKESK. This CDR3 contains 13 residues. V was clipped by 5 bases and J by 0 bases, with 6 bases between them. The CDR3 region is CASSWTSTDTQYF. In nucleotides, the CDR3 is TGTGCCAGCAGCTGGACTAGCACAGATACGCAGTATTTT.

This rearrangement joins TRBV19 to TRBJ1-1, with a tentative D call TRBD1 (6 bases). In germline, CDR1 is LNHDA, CDR2 SQIVND (reference sequence). V lost 4 bases to trimming and J lost 0 bases, with 12 bases between them. The CDR3 is 15 amino acids. The CDR3 spells CASSTFGQMNTEAFF. DNA of the CDR3: TGTGCCAGTAGTACCTTCGGACAGATGAACACTGAAGCTTTCTTT.

This chain uses TRBV6-5 with TRBJ1-4; 9 positions agree with TRBD1. The trim removed 5 bases at V and 8 bases at J, leaving 3 bases unmatched. Germline CDR1 MNHEY, CDR2 SVGAGI. The CDR3 is 13 amino acids. CDR3 sequence (DNA): TGTGCCAGCAGTCGGGACAGGGTCGAAAAACTGTTTTTT. Its translation is CASSRDRVEKLFF.

The J gene is TRBJ1-1, the V gene TRBV12-3 or TRBV12-4, with D hard to call. Trimming removed 6 bases from V and 11 bases from J, with 19 bases in between. This CDR3 has 13 amino acids. The CDR3 coding sequence is TGTGCCAGCAGCCTATCCCCACCGCTCATGGCTTTCTTT. Protein: CASSLSPPLMAFF.

The CDR3 sequence is CASSKETDTQYF. As DNA, the CDR3 is TGTGCCAGCAGTAAGGAGACGGATACGCAGTATTTT. This sequence joins TRBV6-6 and TRBJ2-3, with no clear D. Per the germline V gene, CDR1 is MNHNY and CDR2 is SVGAGI (reference sequence). This CDR3 is 12 amino acids long. The V end lost 5 bases, the J end lost 6 bases, and 9 bases lay between the germline ends.

This clone was recorded once. The genes are TRBV27 and TRBJ2-6; D perhaps matches TRBD1 (5 bases). Germline V gene sequence: CDR1 MNHEY, CDR2 SMNVEV (reference sequence). V was pared by 3 bases and J by 2 bases, with 8 bases between. The CDR3 is made up of 15 amino acids. In DNA form, the CDR3 reads TGTGCCAGCAGTTTCTTGGGGCCTGGGGCCAACGTCCTGACTTTC. As protein: CASSFLGPGANVLTF.